This passage covers 5 T cell receptor beta chains from one sample sequenced in a study of B cell selection in AIRE deficiency (dated by TCRdb to between 2018 and 2021). The library was made by the immunoSEQ multiplex PCR assay. TCRdb stores this immuneACCESS table with in-frame sequences only. Part of the clones is absent; in the studies checked, under half of the shortfall reflects unresolved V genes, and no reason is known for the rest. The sample profile shows about 18,000 clones; roughly 91% of them were found once. The ten largest clones take up roughly 1% of the sample. Regulatory T cells were sorted as CD4+CD25hiCD127low/negative cells. Sequenced: CD4+CD25+ Tregs sorted from PBMCs. The receptor set was obtained from a human donor in good health.

The rearrangement uses TRBV5-1 and TRBJ2-5; D is unresolved. The CDR3 extends over 13 amino acids. The germline V gene has CDR1 SGHRS and CDR2 YFSETQ. Trimming removed 3 bases at V and 2 bases at J, with 8 bases between. CDR3 nucleotides: TGCGCCAGCAGCTCATACTCGCAAGAGACCCAGTACTTC. The encoded protein is CASSSYSQETQYF.

This chain joins TRBV5-4 and TRBJ1-2, with D unresolved. The CDR3 spans 18 residues. Germline CDR1 SGHNT, CDR2 YYREEE (reference sequence). V lost 2 bases and J 0 bases, leaving 20 bases between the germline ends. Written as DNA, the CDR3 is TGTGCCAGCAGCTTCCGTGTAGCAGCCAGCCTAGCTAACTATGGCTACACCTTC. Protein sequence: CASSFRVAASLANYGYTF.

The CDR3 here is CASSLPMTSGRHNEQFF. DNA of the CDR3: TGTGCCAGCAGCTTACCTATGACTAGCGGGAGGCACAATGAGCAGTTCTTC. V is TRBV7-9 and J is TRBJ2-1; 13 bases match TRBD2. The CDR3 totals 17 residues. Trimming took 2 bases from V and 5 from J; bases not matched to a gene: 6. CDR1 SEHNR and CDR2 FQNEAQ come from the germline V gene (reference sequence).

The chain joins TRBV7-9 to TRBJ2-2, with 7 bases identical to TRBD1. With V trimmed by 4 bases and J by 0 bases, 8 bases remained unmatched. The CDR3 is 17 residues long. Germline CDR1 and CDR2: SEHNR and FQNEAQ (reference sequence). CDR3 region: CASSSEHRGPNTGELFF. As DNA, the CDR3 is TGTGCCAGCAGCTCCGAACACAGGGGCCCGAACACCGGGGAGCTGTTTTTT.

The gene calls are TRBV5-6 and TRBJ2-7; TRBD2 agrees at 9 bases. The germline V gene has CDR1 SGHDT and CDR2 YYEEEE. The V and J ends lost 0 bases and 6 bases, in that order; junction bases with no gene match: 10. The CDR3 contains 16 residues. CDR3 amino acids: CASSLVAGGPVSEQYF. The CDR3 DNA sequence: TGTGCCAGCAGCTTGGTCGCGGGAGGGCCGGTAAGCGAGCAGTACTTC.